The clone carrying this TCR beta chain was observed many times. No antigen is known for it. The data were obtained in a study of T cells after yellow fever vaccination. Looked up from germline, CDR1 is SGHKS and CDR2 is YYEKEE (reference sequence). There are 13 residues in the CDR3. Trimming removed 4 bases at V and 12 bases at J, with 17 bases between. Each CDR3 protein gets one entry after TCRdb re-called the 5' RACE reads with MiXCR. The repertoire consists of around 300,000 distinct CDR3 sequences, with 4% to 5.5% occurring once and the leading ten covering around 19%. Points from the study as a whole: It was a weaker secondary response, yet one that peaked faster, at day 5 versus 15. Shared CD4/CD8 clonotypes were a small share, likely from convergent recombination.

The chain combines TRBV5-5 with TRBJ2-4, with D maybe TRBD2 (6 bases). The sample in question was PBMCs, obtained 15 days after the yellow fever booster vaccination. The TCR was taken from a man between 18 and 35 years old who received the YFV17D yellow fever vaccine. CDR3 bases: TGTGCCAGCAGCAGGCACCTGCGGACTAATCAGTACTTC. Protein product: CASSRHLRTNQYF.